What follows is one T cell receptor (beta chain) and its context. Its antigen remains unknown. Relying on iRepertoire HTBI primers and Arm-PCR of CDR3 regions, the team built TCR beta libraries. TCRdb called the multiplex PCR reads again in MiXCR, with one record for every CDR3 protein. This repertoire shows approximately 400,000 distinct CDR3 sequences, 20% to 30% found once; its top ten account for about a quarter. The entry originates in a study of regulatory T cells in long-lasting Graves disease. Background on the study: Over 5 years of antithyroid drugs plus positive TSH receptor antibodies defined persistent Graves' disease.

The CDR3 consists of 13 residues. Germline V lookup: CDR1 SNHLY, CDR2 FYNNEI. V lost 7 bases to trimming and J lost 4 bases; unmatched junction nucleotides: 7. The time point: persistent/refractory GD, antithyroid drugs over 5 years with positive TRAb. RNA isolated from PBMCs was used to make the TCR library. Per American Thyroid Association guidelines, Graves' disease was diagnosed. General study findings and limits: For persistent Graves' patients, TCR diversity was lower than for newly diagnosed ones. Persistent disease preferred TRBV28, TRBJ1-2 and TRBJ2-5; new disease, TRBV20-1 and TRBJ2-1.

The sequences come from peripheral blood mononuclear cells (PBMCs), collected when the disease was refractory, from a patient treated with antithyroid drugs. The sequence was obtained from a female donor with Graves disease. The chain couples TRBV2 to TRBJ2-7, with 7 nucleotides matching TRBD1. DNA for the CDR3: TGTGCCAGCACCAGGACAGGTCGATACGAGCAGTACTTC. This codes for CASTRTGRYEQYF. The full variable domain, rest sourced from reference TRBV2 and TRBJ2-7, is EPEVTQTPSHQVTQMGQEVILRCVPISNHLYFYWYRQILGQKVEFLVSFYNNEISEKSEIFDDQFSVERPDGSNFTLKIRSTKLEDSAMYFCASTRTGRYEQYFGPGTRLTVT.